Below, one TCR beta chain is given with its context. In this sample, this clone turned up a few times. This receptor's antigen is unknown. The sample holds no much larger clone one base away, and base qualities are not on file. The immunoSEQ Assay, a bias-controlled multiplex PCR, was used to amplify TCRbeta CDR3 regions from genomic DNA. The original pipeline was this. The number of nucleated cells in each sample was estimated by amplification of reference gene primers within the assay. To quantify the absolute abundance of each unique TCRbeta CDR3 rearrangement, sequence reads were collapsed and filtered. For each sample, productive Simpson clonality was calculated by taking the square root of Simpson's diversity index across productive rearrangements. As stored in TCRdb, this immuneACCESS dataset retains in-frame rearrangements with V and J assigned. A fraction of the clones does not appear; measured against another copy, unresolved V genes explain less than half of the discrepancy, and the remainder lacks a known reason. The V and J calls and clone size come from that table; D and trimming were worked out from the DNA. This sample is represented by more than 150,000 clones; over 80% of them were singletons. The top ten clonotypes cover about 5% of the sample.

The sample is drawn from a study of blood T cell repertoires in COVID-19 (TCRdb year 2020). Study-level background: Samples covering the acute and convalescent phases of COVID-19 were provided by collaborators in the United States, Italy and Spain. The material from the prospective study consisted of cDNA or gDNA derived from T cells, B-cell-depleted T cells, or PBMCs. Deeply sampled blood TCRbeta repertoires from subjects exposed to, actively infected with, or recovered from COVID-19 were included in the dataset. A freely available public database, intended as a resource for researchers studying the immune response to SARS-CoV-2, is where the repertoires were released. The samples were drawn from two sources: the first 160 participants of the ongoing ImmuneRACE study, and 1,000 to 1,500 subjects contributed by 6 global collaborators. Sample metadata almost always included a de-identified subject ID, COVID-19 status, age in years and sex. Where available, HLA class I and class II types were taken from metadata supplied by the sample provider and were not determined by assay-based typing. Broader findings and caveats from the paper: The quantity of clinical and demographic metadata differed by source and by participant and was supplied without curation.

Clipping removes 6 bases from V and 6 bases from J, with 6 as the unmatched junction base count. The germline V gene gives CDR1 as MDHEN and CDR2 as SYDVKM. From its cysteine to its phenylalanine, the CDR3 spans 13 amino acids. The only DNA kept is the CDR3, 39 bases in frame from the first base. Whole blood was collected in K2EDTA tubes by collaborating institutions according to the institutions' own protocols. For TCRbeta analysis, collaborator samples were shipped as frozen whole blood, as isolated PBMCs, or as DNA extracted from either sample type. Sequences were obtained from peripheral blood. The receptor's source is a woman in her twenties or thirties with acute or convalescent COVID-19. The V gene is TRBV28 and the J gene is TRBJ1-2; TRBD1 lines up with 8 middle nucleotides. The CDR3 region: CASRRQGRHGYTF. The sequence in DNA is TGTGCCAGCAGAAGACAGGGGAGGCATGGCTACACCTTC.